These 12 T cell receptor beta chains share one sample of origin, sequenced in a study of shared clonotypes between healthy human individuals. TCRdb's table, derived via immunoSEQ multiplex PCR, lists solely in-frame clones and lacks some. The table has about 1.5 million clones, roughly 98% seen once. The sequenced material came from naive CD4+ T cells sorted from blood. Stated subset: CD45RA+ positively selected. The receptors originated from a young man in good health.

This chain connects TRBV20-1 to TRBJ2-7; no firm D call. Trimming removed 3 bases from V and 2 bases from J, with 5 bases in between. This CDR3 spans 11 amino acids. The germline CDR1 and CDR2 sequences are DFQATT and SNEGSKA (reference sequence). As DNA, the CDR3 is TGCAGTGCTAGCTGGACCTACGAGCAGTACTTC. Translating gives CSASWTYEQYF.

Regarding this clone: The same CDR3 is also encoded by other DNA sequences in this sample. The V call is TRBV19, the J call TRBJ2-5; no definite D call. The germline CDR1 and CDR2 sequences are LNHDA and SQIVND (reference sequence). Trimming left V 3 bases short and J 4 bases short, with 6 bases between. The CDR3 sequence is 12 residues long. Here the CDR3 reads CASSIRGETQYF. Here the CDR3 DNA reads TGTGCCAGTAGTATTCGAGGAGAGACCCAGTACTTC.

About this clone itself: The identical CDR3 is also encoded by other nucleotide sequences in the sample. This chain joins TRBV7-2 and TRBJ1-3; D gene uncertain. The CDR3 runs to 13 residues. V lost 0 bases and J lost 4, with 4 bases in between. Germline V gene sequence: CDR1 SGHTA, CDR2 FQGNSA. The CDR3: CASSLARGNTIYF. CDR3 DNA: TGTGCCAGCAGCTTAGCCAGAGGAAACACCATATATTTT.

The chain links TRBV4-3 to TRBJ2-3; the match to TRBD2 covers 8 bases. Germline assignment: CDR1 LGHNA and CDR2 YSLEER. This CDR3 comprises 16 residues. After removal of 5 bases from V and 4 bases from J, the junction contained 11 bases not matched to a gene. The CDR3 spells CASSSPTGGGSDTQYF. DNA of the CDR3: TGCGCCAGCAGCTCTCCAACCGGGGGGGGTTCAGATACGCAGTATTTT.

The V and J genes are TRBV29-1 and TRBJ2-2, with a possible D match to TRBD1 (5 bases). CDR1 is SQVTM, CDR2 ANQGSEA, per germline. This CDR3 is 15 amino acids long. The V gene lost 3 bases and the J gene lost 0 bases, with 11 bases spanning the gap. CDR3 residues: CSVEADTSNTGELFF. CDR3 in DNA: TGCAGCGTTGAGGCGGACACCTCGAACACCGGGGAGCTGTTTTTT.

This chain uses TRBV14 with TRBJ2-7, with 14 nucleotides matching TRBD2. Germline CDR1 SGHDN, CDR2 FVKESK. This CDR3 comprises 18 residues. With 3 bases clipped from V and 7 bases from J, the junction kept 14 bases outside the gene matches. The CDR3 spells CASSQRRLAGGKSTEQYF. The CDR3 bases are TGTGCCAGCAGCCAGCGACGACTAGCGGGAGGGAAATCCACTGAGCAGTACTTC. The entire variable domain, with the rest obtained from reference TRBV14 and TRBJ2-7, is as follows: EAGVTQFPSHSVIEKGQTVTLRCDPISGHDNLYWYRRVMGKEIKFLLHFVKESKQDESGMPNNRFLAERTGGTYSTLKVQPAELEDSGVYFCASSQRRLAGGKSTEQYFGPGTRLTVT.

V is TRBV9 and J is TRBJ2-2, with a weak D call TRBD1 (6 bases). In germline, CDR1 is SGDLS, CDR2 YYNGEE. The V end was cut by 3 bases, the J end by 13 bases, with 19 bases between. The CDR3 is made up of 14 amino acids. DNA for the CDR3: TGTGCCAGCAGCGCGAGACACAGGGCGGAGTTGCTGTTTTTT. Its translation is CASSARHRAELLFF.

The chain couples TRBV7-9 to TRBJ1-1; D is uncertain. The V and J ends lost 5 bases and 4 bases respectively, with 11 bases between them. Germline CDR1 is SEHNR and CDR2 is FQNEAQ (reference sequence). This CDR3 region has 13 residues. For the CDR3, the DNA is TGTGCCAGCAGCCTAACGACTAGCACTGAAGCTTTCTTT. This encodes CASSLTTSTEAFF.

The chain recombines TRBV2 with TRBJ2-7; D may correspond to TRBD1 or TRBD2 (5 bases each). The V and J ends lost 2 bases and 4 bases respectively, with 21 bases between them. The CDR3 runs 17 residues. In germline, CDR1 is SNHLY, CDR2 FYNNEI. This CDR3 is CASSEQIGTWKTYEQYF. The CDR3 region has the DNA TGTGCCAGCAGTGAACAGATAGGGACCTGGAAAACGTACGAGCAGTACTTC.

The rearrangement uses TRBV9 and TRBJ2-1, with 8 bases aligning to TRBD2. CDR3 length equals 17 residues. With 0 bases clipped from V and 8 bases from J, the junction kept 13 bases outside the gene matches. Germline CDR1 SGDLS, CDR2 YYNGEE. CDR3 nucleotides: TGTGCCAGCAGCGTAGCGACGGGAGGGCCAATGGGGGATGAGCAGTTCTTC. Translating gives CASSVATGGPMGDEQFF.

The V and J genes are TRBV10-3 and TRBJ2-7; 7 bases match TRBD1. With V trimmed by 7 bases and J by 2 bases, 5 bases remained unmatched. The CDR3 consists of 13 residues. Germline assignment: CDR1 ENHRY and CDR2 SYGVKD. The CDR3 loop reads CAINDRAAYEQYF. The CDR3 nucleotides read TGTGCCATCAACGACAGGGCTGCCTACGAGCAGTACTTC.

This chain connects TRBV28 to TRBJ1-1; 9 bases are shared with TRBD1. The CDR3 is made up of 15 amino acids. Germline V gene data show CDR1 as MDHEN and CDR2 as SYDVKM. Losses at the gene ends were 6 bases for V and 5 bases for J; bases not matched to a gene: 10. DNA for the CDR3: TGTGCCAGCAGCTTGGGACAGGGTCGATGGACTGAAGCTTTCTTT. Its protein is CASSLGQGRWTEAFF.